This T cell receptor beta chain is drawn from a study of cytomegalovirus exposure and HLA in healthy donors. General study points: It was reported that TCR beta sequences correctly inferred the HLA-A and HLA-B alleles for most subjects. Versus the roughly 670-donor mean, an Asian-associated ancestry cluster reportedly showed fewer N-insertions in a later analysis.

The PCR made use of 60 Vbeta and 13 Jbeta primers. This table comes from immunoSEQ multiplex PCR, and its TCRdb copy is limited to in-frame clones, with some not included. Found here are fewer than 300,000 clones, roughly 80% of them singletons; the top ten hold around 0.33%. The CDR3 sequence is 13 residues long. V was shortened by 2 bases and J by 2 bases, with 7 bases between the two germline ends. Germline V CDR1 and CDR2: GTSNPN, SVGIG (reference sequence). To note about this clone: Its antigen is undetermined.

The V gene is TRBV30, the J gene TRBJ1-3, with D possibly being TRBD1 (5 bases). This receptor was identified in a girl aged 2-15 years in good health and CMV-seronegative. The sample was PBMCs. The CDR3 loop is CAWSPGTGNTIYF. The DNA for the CDR3 is TGTGCCTGGAGTCCAGGGACTGGAAACACCATATATTTT.